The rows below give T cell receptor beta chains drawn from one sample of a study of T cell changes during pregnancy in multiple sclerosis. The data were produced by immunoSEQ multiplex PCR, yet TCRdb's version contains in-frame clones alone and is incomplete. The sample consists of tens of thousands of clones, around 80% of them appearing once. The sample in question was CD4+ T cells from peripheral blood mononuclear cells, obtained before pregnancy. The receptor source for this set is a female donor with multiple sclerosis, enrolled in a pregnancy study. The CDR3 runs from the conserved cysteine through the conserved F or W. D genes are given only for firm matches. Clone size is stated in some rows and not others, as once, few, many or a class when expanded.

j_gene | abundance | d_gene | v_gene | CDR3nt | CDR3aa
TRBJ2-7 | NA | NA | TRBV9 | TGTGCCAGCAGCCCCGGAGGGAGCTCCTACGAGCAGTACTTC | CASSPGGSSYEQYF
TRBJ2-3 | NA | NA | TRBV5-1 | TGCGCCAGCAGCGGGGACTCCCCTCTCACAGATACGCAGTATTTT | CASSGDSPLTDTQYF
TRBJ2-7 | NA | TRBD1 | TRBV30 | TGTGCCTTGACCAGGGGGCCCTACCGGAATTACGAGCAGTACTTC | CALTRGPYRNYEQYF
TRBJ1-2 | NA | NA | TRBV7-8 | TGTGCCAGCAGCTTATCAGGGGTCGGCTATGGCTACACCTTC | CASSLSGVGYGYTF
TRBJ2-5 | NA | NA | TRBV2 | TGTGCCGCAGGTTTGGCAGGGGCATATGAGACCCAGTACTTC | CAAGLAGAYETQYF
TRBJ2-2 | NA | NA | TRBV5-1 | TGCGCCAGCAGCCAGCGGGTCGGGCTGGACGGGGAGCTGTTTTTT | CASSQRVGLDGELFF
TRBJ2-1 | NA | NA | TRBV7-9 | TGTGCCAGCAGCTTAGGGGGGGGCGGGGACCGCGAATTCTTC | CASSLGGGGDREFF
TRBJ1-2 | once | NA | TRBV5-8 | TGTGCCAGCAGCCCAGCAGGGGGCTACACCTTC | CASSPAGGYTF
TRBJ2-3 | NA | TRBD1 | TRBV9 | TGTGCCAGCAGCGTAACAGGCAGGGGGAGCACAGATACGCAGTATTTT | CASSVTGRGSTDTQYF
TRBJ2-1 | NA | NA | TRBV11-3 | TGTGCCAGCAGTAGTGGGGGGGGCGTAGGCAATGAGCAGTTCTTC | CASSSGGGVGNEQFF
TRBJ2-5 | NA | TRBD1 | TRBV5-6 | TGTGCCAGCAGGCCCACAGGGGGCGAGACCCAGTACTTC | CASRPTGGETQYF
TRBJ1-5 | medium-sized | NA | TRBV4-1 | TGCGCCAGCAGCCAAGAACTCCAGGGATATGGGCTTGGCAATCAGCCCCAGCATTTT | CASSQELQGYGLGNQPQHF
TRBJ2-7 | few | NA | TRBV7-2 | TGTGCCAGCAGTCTCGGCAGGGTCTACGAGCAGTACTTC | CASSLGRVYEQYF
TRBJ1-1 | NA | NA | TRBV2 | TGTGCCAGCAGTGAGAGGTGGAACACTGAAGCTTTCTTT | CASSERWNTEAFF
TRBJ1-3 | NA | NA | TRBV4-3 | TGCGCCAGCAGGACAGGTGGCGCGTCTGGAAACACCATATATTTT | CASRTGGASGNTIYF
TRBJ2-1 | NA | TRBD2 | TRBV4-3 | TGCGCCAGCAGCCGTCTAATCCCCTTCGGGGGGGCGTACAATGAGCAGTTCTTC | CASSRLIPFGGAYNEQFF